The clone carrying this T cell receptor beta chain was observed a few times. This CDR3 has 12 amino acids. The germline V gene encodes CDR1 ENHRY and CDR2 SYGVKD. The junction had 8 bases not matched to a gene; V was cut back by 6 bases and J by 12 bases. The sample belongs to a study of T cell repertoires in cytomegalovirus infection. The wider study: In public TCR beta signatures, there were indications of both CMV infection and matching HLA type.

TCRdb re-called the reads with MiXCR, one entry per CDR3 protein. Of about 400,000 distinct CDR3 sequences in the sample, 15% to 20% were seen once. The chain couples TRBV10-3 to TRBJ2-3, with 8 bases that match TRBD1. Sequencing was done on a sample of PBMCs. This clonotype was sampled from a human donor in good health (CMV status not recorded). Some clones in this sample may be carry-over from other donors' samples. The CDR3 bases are TGTGCCATCAGCTTGGACAGGGTTTCTCAGTATTTT. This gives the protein CAISLDRVSQYF.